The sequence of this T cell receptor beta chain was determined in a study of CD8+CD57+ T cells in acquired aplastic anemia. CDR3 size: 15 residues. After removal of 6 bases from V and 7 bases from J, the junction contained 12 bases not matched to a gene. In germline, CDR1 is SGHVS, CDR2 FQNEAQ. Patients picked for sequencing had shown CD8+CD57+ cell expansion detected by flow cytometry. General study findings and limits: Levels of CD8+ Simpson's diversity were not significantly distinct in patients versus controls.

As for this clonotype: The antigen is not known.

Genomic DNA, serving as template, underwent TCR beta VDJ and CDR3 profiling. MiXCR was run by TCRdb on the reads, yielding one entry per CDR3 protein. The sample contains approximately 150,000 distinct CDR3 sequences, around half of which appear only once. The origin of this receptor is a human donor with aplastic anemia. The sequencing input was sorted CD4+, CD8+, or CD8+CD57+ T cells (not recorded which) from PBMCs. V is TRBV7-8 and J is TRBJ2-3; 8 nucleotides agree with TRBD2. The CDR3 nucleotides read TGTGCCAGCAGGATCGGGACTGGCGGGGGGCATACGCAGTATTTT. This encodes CASRIGTGGGHTQYF.